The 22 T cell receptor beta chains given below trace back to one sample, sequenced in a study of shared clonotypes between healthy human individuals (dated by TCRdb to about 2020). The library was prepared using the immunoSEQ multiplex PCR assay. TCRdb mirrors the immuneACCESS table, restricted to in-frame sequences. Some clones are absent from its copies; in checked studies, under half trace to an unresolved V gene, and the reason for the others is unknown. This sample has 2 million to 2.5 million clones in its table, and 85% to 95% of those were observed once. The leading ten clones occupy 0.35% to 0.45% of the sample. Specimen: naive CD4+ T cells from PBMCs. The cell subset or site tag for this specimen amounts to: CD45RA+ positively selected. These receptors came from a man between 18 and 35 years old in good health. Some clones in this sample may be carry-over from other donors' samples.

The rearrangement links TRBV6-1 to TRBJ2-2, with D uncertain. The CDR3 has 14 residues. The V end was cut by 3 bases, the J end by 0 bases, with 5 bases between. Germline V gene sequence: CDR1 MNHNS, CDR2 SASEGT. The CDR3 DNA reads TGTGCCAGCAGTGATACTACGAACACCGGGGAGCTGTTTTTT. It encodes CASSDTTNTGELFF.

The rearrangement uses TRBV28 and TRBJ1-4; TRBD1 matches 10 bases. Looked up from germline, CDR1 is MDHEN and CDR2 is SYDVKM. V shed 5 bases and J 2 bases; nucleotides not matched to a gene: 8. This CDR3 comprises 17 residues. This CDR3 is CASSHRQGAGTNEKLFF. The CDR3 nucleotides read TGTGCCAGCAGTCACCGACAGGGGGCTGGCACTAATGAAAAACTGTTTTTT.

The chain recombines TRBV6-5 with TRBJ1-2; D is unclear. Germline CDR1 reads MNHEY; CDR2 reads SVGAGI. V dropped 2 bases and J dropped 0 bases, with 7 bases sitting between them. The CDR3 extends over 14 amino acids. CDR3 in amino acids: CASSYKHSNYGYTF. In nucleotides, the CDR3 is TGTGCCAGCAGTTACAAACACTCTAACTATGGCTACACCTTC.

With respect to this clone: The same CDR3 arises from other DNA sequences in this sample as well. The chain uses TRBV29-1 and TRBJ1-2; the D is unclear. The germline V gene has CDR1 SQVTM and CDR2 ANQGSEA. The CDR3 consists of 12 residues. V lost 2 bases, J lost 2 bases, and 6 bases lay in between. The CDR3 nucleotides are TGCAGCGTTGAATCTGAGAACTATGGCTACACCTTC. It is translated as CSVESENYGYTF.

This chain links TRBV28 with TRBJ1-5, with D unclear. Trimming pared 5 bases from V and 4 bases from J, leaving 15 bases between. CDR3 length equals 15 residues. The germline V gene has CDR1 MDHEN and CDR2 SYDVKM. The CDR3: CASSPPLKGNQPQHF. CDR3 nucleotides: TGTGCCAGCAGTCCCCCCCTAAAGGGAAATCAGCCCCAGCATTTT.

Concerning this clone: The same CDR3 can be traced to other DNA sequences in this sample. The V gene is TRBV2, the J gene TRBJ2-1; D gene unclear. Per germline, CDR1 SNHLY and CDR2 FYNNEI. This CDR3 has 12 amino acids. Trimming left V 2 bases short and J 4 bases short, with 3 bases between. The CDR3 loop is CASSEYYNEQFF. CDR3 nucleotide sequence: TGTGCCAGCAGTGAATATTACAATGAGCAGTTCTTC.

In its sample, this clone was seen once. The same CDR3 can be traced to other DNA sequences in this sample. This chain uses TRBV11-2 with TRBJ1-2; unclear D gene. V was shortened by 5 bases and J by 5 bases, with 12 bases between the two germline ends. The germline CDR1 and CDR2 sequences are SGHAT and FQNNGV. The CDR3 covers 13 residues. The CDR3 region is CASSPGRAYGYTF. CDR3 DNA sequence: TGTGCCAGCAGCCCGGGGAGGGCTTATGGCTACACCTTC.

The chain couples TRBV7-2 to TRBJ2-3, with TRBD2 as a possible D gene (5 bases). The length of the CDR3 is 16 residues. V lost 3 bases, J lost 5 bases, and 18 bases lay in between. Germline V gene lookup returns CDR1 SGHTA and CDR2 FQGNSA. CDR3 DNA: TGTGCCAGCAGCTTGGCGGCAGCCCTCCGGGGAGATACGCAGTATTTT. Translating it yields CASSLAAALRGDTQYF.

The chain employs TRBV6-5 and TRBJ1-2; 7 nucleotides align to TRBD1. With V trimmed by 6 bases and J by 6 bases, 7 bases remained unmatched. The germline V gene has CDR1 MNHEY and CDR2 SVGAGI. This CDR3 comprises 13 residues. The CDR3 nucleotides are TGTGCCAGCAGGGGGACAGAGCCTAATGGCTACACCTTC. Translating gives CASRGTEPNGYTF.

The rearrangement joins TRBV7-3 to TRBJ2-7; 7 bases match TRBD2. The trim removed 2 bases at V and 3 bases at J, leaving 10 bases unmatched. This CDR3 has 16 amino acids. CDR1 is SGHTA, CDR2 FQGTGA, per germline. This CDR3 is CASSLEGGSRGYEQYF. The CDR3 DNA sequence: TGTGCCAGCAGCTTAGAGGGCGGGAGTCGGGGCTACGAGCAGTACTTC.

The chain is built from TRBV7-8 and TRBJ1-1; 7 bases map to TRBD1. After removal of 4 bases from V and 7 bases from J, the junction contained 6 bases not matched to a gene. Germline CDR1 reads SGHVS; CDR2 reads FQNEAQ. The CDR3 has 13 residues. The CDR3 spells CASSYTGDFEAFF. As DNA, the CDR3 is TGTGCCAGCAGCTATACAGGGGACTTTGAAGCTTTCTTT.

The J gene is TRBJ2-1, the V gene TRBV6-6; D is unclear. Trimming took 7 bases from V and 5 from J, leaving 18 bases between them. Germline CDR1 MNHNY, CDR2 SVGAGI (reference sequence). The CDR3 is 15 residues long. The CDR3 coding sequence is TGTGCCAGCACCCTCGGCGGCCTCACAAACAATGAGCAGTTCTTC. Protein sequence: CASTLGGLTNNEQFF.

The CDR3 DNA follows: TGTGCCAGCAGTTTACAGGCAGGGGAGTATGGCTACACCTTC. This translates into CASSLQAGEYGYTF. The J gene is TRBJ1-2, the V gene TRBV27; D perhaps matches TRBD1 (6 bases). The germline V and J ends were trimmed by 2 bases and 5 bases, with 12 bases remaining between them. The CDR3 runs to 14 residues. The V gene's germline CDR1 is MNHEY and CDR2 SMNVEV (reference sequence).

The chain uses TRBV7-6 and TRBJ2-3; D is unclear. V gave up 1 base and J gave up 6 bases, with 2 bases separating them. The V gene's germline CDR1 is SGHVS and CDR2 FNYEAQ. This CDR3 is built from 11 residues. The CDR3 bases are TGTGCCAGCAGCTTAGTGGATACGCAGTATTTT. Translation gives CASSLVDTQYF.

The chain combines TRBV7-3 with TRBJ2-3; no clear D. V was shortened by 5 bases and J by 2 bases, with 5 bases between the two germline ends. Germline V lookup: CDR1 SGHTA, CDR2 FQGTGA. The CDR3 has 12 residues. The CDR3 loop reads CASSINTDTQYF. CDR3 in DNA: TGTGCCAGCAGCATCAACACAGATACGCAGTATTTT.

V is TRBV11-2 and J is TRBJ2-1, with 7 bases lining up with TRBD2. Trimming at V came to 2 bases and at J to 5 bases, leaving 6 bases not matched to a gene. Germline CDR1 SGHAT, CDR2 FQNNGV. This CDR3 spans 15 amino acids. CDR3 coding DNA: TGTGCCAGCAGCTTACAGACTAGCAGAAACAATGAGCAGTTCTTC. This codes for CASSLQTSRNNEQFF. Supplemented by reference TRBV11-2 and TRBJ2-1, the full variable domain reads EAGVAQSPRYKIIEKRQSVAFWCNPISGHATLYWYQQILGQGPKLLIQFQNNGVVDDSQLPKDRFSAERLKGVDSTLKIQPAKLEDSAVYLCASSLQTSRNNEQFFGPGTRLTVL.

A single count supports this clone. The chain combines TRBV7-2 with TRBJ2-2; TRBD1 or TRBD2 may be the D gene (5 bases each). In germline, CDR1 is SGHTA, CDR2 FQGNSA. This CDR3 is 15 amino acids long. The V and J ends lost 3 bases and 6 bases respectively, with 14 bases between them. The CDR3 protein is CASSFTPGAAGELFF. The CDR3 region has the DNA TGTGCCAGCAGCTTTACGCCCGGGGCGGCCGGGGAGCTGTTTTTT.

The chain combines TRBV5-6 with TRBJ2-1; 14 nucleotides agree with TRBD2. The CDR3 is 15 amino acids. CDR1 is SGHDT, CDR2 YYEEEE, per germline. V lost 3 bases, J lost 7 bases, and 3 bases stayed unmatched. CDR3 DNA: TGTGCCAGCAGCTATGGACTAGCGGGAGGTAATGAGCAGTTCTTC. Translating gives CASSYGLAGGNEQFF.

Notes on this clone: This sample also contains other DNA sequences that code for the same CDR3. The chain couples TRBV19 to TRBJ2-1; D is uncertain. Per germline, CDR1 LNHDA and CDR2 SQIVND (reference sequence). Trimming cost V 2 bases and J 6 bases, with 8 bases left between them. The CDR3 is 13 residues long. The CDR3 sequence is CASSIWGGNEQFF. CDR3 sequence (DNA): TGTGCCAGTAGTATATGGGGTGGCAATGAGCAGTTCTTC. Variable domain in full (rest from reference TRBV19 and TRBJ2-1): DGGITQSPKYLFRKEGQNVTLSCEQNLNHDAMYWYRQDPGQGLRLIYYSQIVNDFQKGDIAEGYSVSREKKESFPLTVTSAQKNPTAFYLCASSIWGGNEQFFGPGTRLTVL.

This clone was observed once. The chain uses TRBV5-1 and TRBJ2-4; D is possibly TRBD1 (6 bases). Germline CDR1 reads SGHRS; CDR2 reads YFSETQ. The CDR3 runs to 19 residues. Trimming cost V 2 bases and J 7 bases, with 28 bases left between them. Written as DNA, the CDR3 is TGCGCCAGCAGCTTTGTCGGCTGGGGACAACAACTTGAGAGGAACATTCAGTACTTC. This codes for CASSFVGWGQQLERNIQYF.

In DNA, the CDR3 is TGTGCCAGCAGCCTTTCCACCGTCGGGGGGACGCAGTATTTT. This gives the protein CASSLSTVGGTQYF. The chain joins TRBV7-3 to TRBJ2-3; 7 bases map to TRBD2. The CDR3 has 14 amino acids. CDR1 is SGHTA and CDR2 is FQGTGA in the germline V gene. After removal of 5 bases from V and 9 bases from J, the junction contained 11 bases not matched to a gene.

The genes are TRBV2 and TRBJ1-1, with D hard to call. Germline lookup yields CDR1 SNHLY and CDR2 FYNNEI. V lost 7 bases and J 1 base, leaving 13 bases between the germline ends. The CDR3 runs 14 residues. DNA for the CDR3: TGTGCCAGCATGGGAGGGAGCCCGAACACTGAAGCTTTCTTT. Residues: CASMGGSPNTEAFF.